This passage covers 27 T cell receptor beta chains from one sample sequenced in a study of Ad26.COV2.S vaccination and SARS-CoV-2 variants. TCRdb's copy holds only in-frame clones and misses some; the assay was immunoSEQ multiplex PCR. The sample has 400,000 to 450,000 clones; about nine tenths are singletons. Treatment defined: 15 to 20 received Ad26.COV2.S at low or high dose, single or two shots; about 5 received placebo; per-sample allocation not given. Specimen acquisition occurred on day 63 following the initial vaccine or placebo injection. The sequencing used peripheral blood, collected in a trial of Ad26.COV2.S vaccine versus placebo. These receptors originate from a person between 18 and 65 years old who received the Ad26.COV2.S COVID-19 vaccine or a placebo.

J is TRBJ2-6 and V is TRBV11-3; 11 nucleotides match TRBD2. The CDR3 sequence is 17 residues long. V gave up 6 bases and J gave up 3 bases; unmatched junction bases: 7. CDR1 is SGHNT, CDR2 YENEEA, per germline. The CDR3 spells CASSVSGRANGANVLTF. As DNA, the CDR3 is TGTGCCAGCAGTGTTAGCGGGAGGGCCAATGGGGCCAACGTCCTGACTTTC.

The rearrangement uses TRBV19 and TRBJ2-4, with no clear D. Trimming took off 0 bases at V and 7 bases at J, with 10 bases between the two ends. CDR3 size: 14 residues. In germline, CDR1 is LNHDA, CDR2 SQIVND (reference sequence). The CDR3 loop is CASSIENTGNIQYF. The CDR3, as DNA: TGTGCCAGTAGTATAGAAAACACCGGGAACATTCAGTACTTC.

The rearrangement uses TRBV7-2 and TRBJ2-5, with 7 bases lining up with TRBD1. This CDR3 is 16 amino acids long. Trimming removed 3 bases from V and 0 bases from J; junction bases left unmatched: 7. Germline loops: CDR1 SGHTA, CDR2 FQGNSA. The CDR3 DNA reads as TGTGCCAGCAGCTTCCGACAGGGTTCGTACCAAGAGACCCAGTACTTC. This codes for CASSFRQGSYQETQYF.

This chain joins TRBV7-9 and TRBJ2-1; TRBD2 is a possible D gene (6 bases). The length of the CDR3 is 14 residues. Germline V lookup: CDR1 SEHNR, CDR2 FQNEAQ (reference sequence). Trimming pared 6 bases from V and 3 bases from J, leaving 12 bases between. Here the CDR3 DNA reads TGTGCCAGCAGTAGTTCCGGGAGCTACAATGAGCAGTTCTTC. Translating gives CASSSSGSYNEQFF.

The rearrangement joins TRBV28 to TRBJ2-2; TRBD2 might be the D (7 bases). Germline loops: CDR1 MDHEN, CDR2 SYDVKM. V dropped 1 base and J dropped 5 bases, with 14 bases sitting between them. This CDR3 is built from 16 residues. The CDR3 DNA sequence: TGTGCCAGCAGTTTATTGGGCAGGGGAGGGACCGGGGAGCTGTTTTTT. The encoded protein is CASSLLGRGGTGELFF.

Here the CDR3 reads CASSLYSTSGDSYNEQFF. The CDR3 DNA sequence: TGTGCCAGCAGTTTATACTCAACTAGCGGAGACTCCTACAATGAGCAGTTCTTC. The chain combines TRBV27 with TRBJ2-1, with 8 bases fitting TRBD2. CDR3 length: 18 amino acids. Trimming cost V 1 base and J 0 bases; bases outside gene matches: 8. Germline CDR1 MNHEY, CDR2 SMNVEV (reference sequence).

The V gene is TRBV5-5, the J gene TRBJ1-5; weak D call: TRBD1 (6 bases). Trimming took 0 bases from V and 0 from J, leaving 10 bases between them. Germline V gene data show CDR1 as SGHKS and CDR2 as YYEKEE (reference sequence). This CDR3 spans 16 amino acids. In nucleotides, the CDR3 is TGTGCCAGCAGCTTGGGGACAGTCGTTAGCAATCAGCCCCAGCATTTT. Translated, it gives CASSLGTVVSNQPQHF. The whole variable domain, filled in from reference TRBV5-5 and TRBJ1-5, reads DAGVTQSPTHLIKTRGQQVTLRCSPISGHKSVSWYQQVLGQGPQFIFQYYEKEERGRGNFPDRFSARQFPNYSSELNVNALLLGDSALYLCASSLGTVVSNQPQHFGDGTRLSIL.

The V call is TRBV12-3 or TRBV12-4, the J call TRBJ1-2, with 8 positions matching TRBD1. Trimming took 3 bases from V and 4 from J; bases not matched to a gene: 1. The CDR3 loop spans 13 amino acids. The CDR3 region is CASSLTGAYGYTF. CDR3 nucleotides: TGTGCCAGCAGTTTGACAGGGGCCTATGGCTACACCTTC.

Only one count was recorded for this clone. The J gene is TRBJ2-7, the V gene TRBV6-2 or TRBV6-3; 7 bases map to TRBD1. The CDR3 is made up of 15 amino acids. Germline trimming cut 2 bases from V and 4 bases from J; bases unmatched to any gene: 8. Germline loops: CDR1 MNHEY, CDR2 SVGEGT. The CDR3 is CASSYPGQALYEQYF. The DNA of the CDR3 is TGTGCCAGCAGTTACCCTGGACAGGCTTTGTACGAGCAGTACTTC.

The chain combines TRBV6-1 with TRBJ2-5; TRBD2 agrees at 10 bases. This CDR3 spans 11 amino acids. CDR1 is MNHNS, CDR2 SASEGT, per germline. V lost 1 base and J lost 13; bases outside the gene matches: 0. The CDR3 sequence is CASSEERGGYF. The CDR3 region has the DNA TGTGCCAGCAGTGAAGAGCGGGGGGGGTACTTC.

This clone was seen once. This chain links TRBV11-3 with TRBJ2-7, with D possibly TRBD1 on 8 matching bases. V was clipped by 5 bases and J by 2 bases, with 16 bases between them. The CDR3 loop spans 15 amino acids. Germline-derived CDR1 and CDR2 are SGHNT and YENEEA. This CDR3 reads CASSPSGTGPYEQYF. The CDR3 coding sequence is TGTGCCAGCAGCCCGAGCGGGACAGGCCCCTACGAGCAGTACTTC. The variable domain in full, completed from reference TRBV11-3 and TRBJ2-7, reads EAGVVQSPRYKIIEKKQPVAFWCNPISGHNTLYWYLQNLGQGPELLIRYENEEAVDDSQLPKDRFSAERLKGVDSTLKIQPAELGDSAVYLCASSPSGTGPYEQYFGPGTRLTVT.

The V call is TRBV6-1, the J call TRBJ2-7, with 7 positions matching TRBD2. The CDR3 loop spans 15 amino acids. The V segment lost 2 bases and the J segment 4 bases; nucleotides outside the gene matches: 8. Germline loops: CDR1 MNHNS, CDR2 SASEGT. Written as DNA, the CDR3 is TGTGCCAGCAGTGAATTGGGGGGGTCCGGTTACGAGCAGTACTTC. Translated, it gives CASSELGGSGYEQYF.

The J gene is TRBJ2-7, the V gene TRBV28, with TRBD2 matching over 11 bases. The CDR3 is 13 residues long. The J segment lost 3 bases and the V segment lost 11 bases, leaving 6 bases of the junction unmatched. Per the germline V gene, CDR1 is MDHEN and CDR2 is SYDVKM. The CDR3 region has the DNA TGTGCCTCAACTAGCGGGAGTAACTACGAGCAGTACTTC. Its protein is CASTSGSNYEQYF. Variable domain in full (rest from reference TRBV28 and TRBJ2-7): DVKVTQSSRYLVKRTGEKVFLECVQDMDHENMFWYRQDPGLGLRLIYFSYDVKMKEKGDIPEGYSVSREKKERFSLILESASTNQTSMYLCASTSGSNYEQYFGPGTRLTVT.

This clone was seen only once. The chain has TRBV20-1 and TRBJ1-5; 11 positions agree with TRBD1. The trim removed 3 bases at V and 6 bases at J, leaving 10 bases unmatched. The CDR3 length is 16 residues. CDR1 DFQATT and CDR2 SNEGSKA come from the germline V gene (reference sequence). CDR3 nucleotides: TGCAGTGCTAGTTCCGGGACAGGGGGGGATACTCAGCCCCAGCATTTT. It is translated as CSASSGTGGDTQPQHF.

This chain connects TRBV4-2 to TRBJ2-1; D gene uncertain. The CDR3 spans 13 residues. The germline V gene encodes CDR1 LGHNA and CDR2 YNFKEQ. Between the trimmed V and J ends, which lost 2 bases and 0 bases, there was a span of 2 bases. The CDR3 reads CASSQFSYNEQFF. In nucleotides, the CDR3 is TGTGCCAGCAGCCAATTCTCCTACAATGAGCAGTTCTTC.

A remark on this clone: Other DNA sequences in this sample translate to the same CDR3. This chain's CDR3 is CASSQGQGAYEQYF. CDR3 bases: TGCGCCAGCAGCCAAGGTCAGGGGGCCTACGAGCAGTACTTC. This chain connects TRBV4-3 to TRBJ2-7; 7 nucleotides line up with TRBD1. The CDR3 covers 14 residues. The germline gives CDR1 LGHNA, CDR2 YSLEER. The J segment lost 2 bases and the V segment lost 1 base, leaving 2 bases of the junction unmatched.

This chain uses TRBV3-1 (or the pseudogene TRBV3-2) with TRBJ2-7; 8 bases are shared with TRBD1. Looked up from germline, CDR1 is LGHDT and CDR2 is YNNKEL (reference sequence). V shed 4 bases, J shed 6 bases, and the junction held 5 bases outside the gene matches. The CDR3 covers 13 residues. The CDR3 DNA follows: TGTGCCAGCAGCCCACTAGGGACAGGCGAGCAGTACTTC. Translated: CASSPLGTGEQYF.

The chain employs TRBV2 and TRBJ1-5; D is unclear. The CDR3 covers 16 residues. CDR1 and CDR2 from the germline V gene are SNHLY and FYNNEI. V was clipped by 1 base and J by 4 bases, with 14 bases between them. The CDR3 DNA reads TGTGCCAGCAGTGAAGGGGGTCGGCGCACGAATCAGCCCCAGCATTTT. Amino acids: CASSEGGRRTNQPQHF. Using reference TRBV2 and TRBJ1-5 for the parts outside the CDR3, the full variable domain is EPEVTQTPSHQVTQMGQEVILRCVPISNHLYFYWYRQILGQKVEFLVSFYNNEISEKSEIFDDQFSVERPDGSNFTLKIRSTKLEDSAMYFCASSEGGRRTNQPQHFGDGTRLSIL.

The genes are TRBV19 and TRBJ2-1, with 13 bases identical to TRBD2. The V and J ends lost 6 bases and 9 bases, in that order; junction bases with no gene match: 8. The length of the CDR3 is 15 residues. The germline V gene has CDR1 LNHDA and CDR2 SQIVND (reference sequence). The CDR3 nucleotides are TGTGCCAGTAGCCTCATGGGACTAGCGGGACCTGAGCAGTTCTTC. It encodes CASSLMGLAGPEQFF.

The table lists this clone with many counts. The V and J genes are TRBV5-4 and TRBJ2-7, with a weak D call TRBD2 (5 bases). The CDR3 runs to 13 residues. CDR1 and CDR2 from the germline V gene are SGHNT and YYREEE (reference sequence). Trimming left V 5 bases short and J 1 base short, with 10 bases between. This CDR3 reads CASRDGKSYEQYF. In DNA form, the CDR3 reads TGTGCCAGCAGAGACGGGAAATCCTACGAGCAGTACTTC.

V usage is TRBV5-6 and J usage is TRBJ1-4, with TRBD1 as a possible D gene (5 bases). Trimming cost V 2 bases and J 8 bases, with 16 bases left between them. The germline V gene encodes CDR1 SGHDT and CDR2 YYEEEE. The length of the CDR3 is 15 residues. The CDR3 spells CASSFIGREEEKLFF. CDR3 DNA sequence: TGTGCCAGCAGCTTTATCGGCAGGGAGGAGGAAAAACTGTTTTTT. The full variable domain, completed using reference TRBV5-6 and TRBJ1-4, is DAGVTQSPTHLIKTRGQQVTLRCSPKSGHDTVSWYQQALGQGPQFIFQYYEEEERQRGNFPDRFSGHQFPNYSSELNVNALLLGDSALYLCASSFIGREEEKLFFGSGTQLSVL.

The chain couples TRBV10-3 to TRBJ1-5; D is undetermined. The CDR3 has 13 residues. Germline CDR1 reads ENHRY; CDR2 reads SYGVKD. Trimming cost V 3 bases and J 7 bases, with 10 bases left between them. The CDR3 DNA sequence: TGTGCCATCAGTGACAAGACTGGCCAGCCCCAGCATTTT. It specifies CAISDKTGQPQHF.

The chain combines TRBV10-3 with TRBJ2-7; tentatively, D is TRBD2 (5 bases). V lost 2 bases and J 3 bases, leaving 11 bases between the germline ends. Germline V CDR1 and CDR2: ENHRY, SYGVKD. The CDR3 is 14 amino acids. This chain's CDR3 is CAISEEGGYYEQYF. The CDR3, as DNA: TGTGCCATCAGTGAGGAAGGAGGCTACTACGAGCAGTACTTC.

The chain carries TRBV9 and TRBJ2-3, with 8 bases identical to TRBD2. The CDR3 sequence is 16 residues long. The V gene's germline CDR1 is SGDLS and CDR2 YYNGEE. After removal of 1 base from V and 2 bases from J, the junction contained 6 bases not matched to a gene. The CDR3 bases are TGTGCCAGCAGCGTAATTAGCGGGATTCCCACAGATACGCAGTATTTT. Its translation is CASSVISGIPTDTQYF.

This clone was detected only once. The V gene is TRBV27, the J gene TRBJ2-7; D gene uncertain. The germline gives CDR1 MNHEY, CDR2 SMNVEV (reference sequence). Trimming left V 3 bases short and J 3 bases short, with 9 bases between. This CDR3 comprises 13 residues. CDR3 sequence (DNA): TGTGCCAGCAGTTTCCGCGGTGGCTACGAGCAGTACTTC. This encodes CASSFRGGYEQYF.

V is TRBV28 and J is TRBJ1-5; 8 nucleotides match TRBD1. J lost 7 bases, V lost 6 bases, and 8 bases had no gene match. The CDR3 totals 14 residues. CDR1 MDHEN and CDR2 SYDVKM come from the germline V gene. The CDR3 protein is CASSYRGRGQPQHF. CDR3 DNA: TGTGCCAGCAGCTACAGGGGGAGGGGGCAGCCCCAGCATTTT.

J is TRBJ1-1 and V is TRBV5-4, with 10 nucleotides matching TRBD1. V shed 4 bases and J 0 bases; nucleotides not matched to a gene: 3. CDR3 length: 15 amino acids. Germline V CDR1 and CDR2: SGHNT, YYREEE (reference sequence). DNA of the CDR3: TGTGCCAGCAGCCGACAGGGGGCAATGAACACTGAAGCTTTCTTT. Protein: CASSRQGAMNTEAFF.